Reported below is one T cell receptor beta chain. These data are taken from a study of identical twins. Germline V gene data show CDR1 as LNHNV and CDR2 as YYDKDF (reference sequence). With V trimmed by 4 bases and J by 0 bases, 7 bases remained unmatched. The CDR3 contains 18 residues. TCRdb reprocessed the 5' RACE reads via MiXCR and lists one record per CDR3 protein. The sample includes approximately 620,000 distinct CDR3 sequences, 8.5% to 9.5% of them seen just once. In addition, the sample was reused for a study of yellow fever vaccine responses in identical twins. That paper adds: A vaccine T cell response that seemed partly convergent and partly personalized was reported in twins.

The receptor's source is a woman under 30 in good health. This chain connects TRBV15 to TRBJ2-3; TRBD2 matches at 13 bases. What was sequenced was PBMCs. Written as DNA, the CDR3 is TGTGCCACCAGCACCTATGGGGGACTAGCGGGGAGCACAGATACGCAGTATTTT. It is translated as CATSTYGGLAGSTDTQYF.